A single sample gave rise to the 6 T cell receptor beta chains below, sequenced in a study of blood T cell repertoires in COVID-19 (dated by TCRdb to the early 2020s). Libraries were prepared through the immunoSEQ multiplex PCR assay. The immuneACCESS repertoire file appears here via TCRdb, limited to in-frame rearrangements. These files lack a portion of the clones; in checked studies, under half of the deficit traces to unresolved V genes, and the cause of the others is not known. A total of about 50,000 clones appear in this sample, roughly nine tenths of them only once. Under 4.5% of the sample is in the top ten clones. The sample comprised peripheral blood. Receptors were obtained from a human donor in a cohort sampled during active COVID-19.

This clone was picked up one time. CDR3 nucleotide sequence: TGTGCCAGCAGCCAAGAACAAAGAGATACGCAGTATTTT. It translates to CASSQEQRDTQYF. The gene calls are TRBV4-2 and TRBJ2-3; D unresolved. Per germline, CDR1 LGHNA and CDR2 YNFKEQ. This CDR3 spans 13 amino acids. Trimming took off 0 bases at V and 5 bases at J, with 6 bases between the two ends.

The chain employs TRBV24-1 and TRBJ2-1; 9 bases match TRBD1. Germline assignment: CDR1 KGHDR and CDR2 SFDVKD. The CDR3 spans 14 residues. After removal of 9 bases from V and 3 bases from J, the junction contained 5 bases not matched to a gene. The CDR3 nucleotides read TGTGCCACCGAACCGGGACAGGGCTACAATGAGCAGTTCTTC. This translates into CATEPGQGYNEQFF.

The chain couples TRBV6-5 to TRBJ1-2, with D perhaps TRBD1 (6 bases). Trimming pared 5 bases from V and 7 bases from J, leaving 14 bases between. The CDR3 length is 13 residues. Germline V gene lookup returns CDR1 MNHEY and CDR2 SVGAGI. The CDR3 nucleotides read TGTGCCAGCAGTCCCCCTGGGACAATTGGCTACACCTTC. Protein: CASSPPGTIGYTF.

The V and J genes are TRBV9 and TRBJ2-5, with 9 bases lining up with TRBD1. V gave up 0 bases and J gave up 4 bases; unmatched junction bases: 1. This CDR3 is built from 14 residues. CDR1 and CDR2 (germline): SGDLS, YYNGEE. CDR3 sequence: CASSVGGQGETQYF. CDR3 nucleotides: TGTGCCAGCAGCGTAGGGGGACAGGGAGAGACCCAGTACTTC.

The chain couples TRBV19 to TRBJ2-5; perhaps TRBD2 as D (6 bases). Looked up from germline, CDR1 is LNHDA and CDR2 is SQIVND (reference sequence). V was shortened by 3 bases and J by 7 bases, with 6 bases between the two germline ends. The CDR3 length is 11 residues. Here the CDR3 DNA reads TGTGCCAGTAGTATGGAGGGGACCCAGTACTTC. It is translated as CASSMEGTQYF.

The rearrangement links TRBV7-9 to TRBJ2-1; 12 bases map to TRBD2. The germline CDR1 and CDR2 sequences are SEHNR and FQNEAQ (reference sequence). V was pared by 4 bases and J by 0 bases, with 10 bases of the junction left unmatched. This CDR3 spans 19 amino acids. The CDR3: CASSSGFRLAGDSYNEQFF. The CDR3 nucleotides are TGTGCCAGCAGCTCCGGTTTCCGACTAGCGGGAGACTCCTACAATGAGCAGTTCTTC.